What follows is one TCR beta chain and its context. The antigen this receptor binds is unknown. The input lacks base qualities; no much larger clone sits a single base away. The immunoSEQ Assay, a bias-controlled multiplex PCR, was used to amplify TCRbeta CDR3 regions from genomic DNA. The study's processing was this. The number of nucleated cells in each sample was estimated from the amplification of reference gene primers within the assay. To quantify the absolute abundance of each unique TCRbeta CDR3 rearrangement, sequence reads were collapsed and filtered. For each sample, productive Simpson clonality was calculated as the square root of Simpson's diversity index over productive rearrangements. TCRdb retrieved this table from immuneACCESS and kept in-frame rearrangements only. Not all clones are present; in checked studies, unresolved V genes account for under half, and no reason is known for the remainder. The V and J calls and the clone size are those of that table, but D and trimming were determined from the DNA. In all, the sample holds about 10,000 clones, and approximately 86% of those were seen once. The ten largest clones capture roughly 8% of the sample.

The CDR3 goes from the cysteine to the phenylalanine over 16 residues. CDR3 DNA is the only sequence kept; it has 48 bases, read in frame from the first base. CDR1 and CDR2, looked up from the germline V gene (reference sequence), are PRHDT and FYEKMQ. Compared with germline, V lacks 2 bases and J lacks 0 bases; bases without a gene match: 4. This sample was taken from a study of blood T cell repertoires in COVID-19 (dated by TCRdb to about 2020). About the study as a whole: The collaborator samples originated in the United States, Italy and Spain and spanned the acute and convalescent phases of COVID-19. HLA class I and class II types, where available, came from metadata supplied by the sample provider rather than from assay-based typing. The material from the prospective study consisted of cDNA or gDNA derived from T cells, B-cell-depleted T cells, or PBMCs. A freely available public database, intended as a resource for researchers studying the immune response to SARS-CoV-2, is where the repertoires were released. Samples were obtained from the ongoing ImmuneRACE study (first 160 participants) and from about 1,300 subjects provided by 6 global collaborators. The dataset comprised deeply sampled blood TCRbeta repertoires from subjects exposed to, actively infected with, or recovered from COVID-19. A de-identified subject ID, COVID-19 status, age in years and sex were almost always included in the sample metadata. Beyond this particular receptor, the publication reports: The quantity of clinical and demographic metadata differed by source and by participant and was supplied without curation.

The collaborating institutions used their own protocols to collect whole blood in K2EDTA tubes. For TCRbeta analysis, collaborators shipped samples as frozen whole blood, isolated PBMCs, or DNA extracted from either of those sample types. The TCR originated in a human donor in a cohort sampled during active COVID-19. The V and J genes are TRBV13 and TRBJ2-7; 10 middle bases align to TRBD2. The sample was peripheral blood. The CDR3 has the sequence CASSLLAGESSYEQYF. The DNA reads TGTGCCAGCAGCTTACTAGCGGGGGAGAGCTCCTACGAGCAGTACTTC.